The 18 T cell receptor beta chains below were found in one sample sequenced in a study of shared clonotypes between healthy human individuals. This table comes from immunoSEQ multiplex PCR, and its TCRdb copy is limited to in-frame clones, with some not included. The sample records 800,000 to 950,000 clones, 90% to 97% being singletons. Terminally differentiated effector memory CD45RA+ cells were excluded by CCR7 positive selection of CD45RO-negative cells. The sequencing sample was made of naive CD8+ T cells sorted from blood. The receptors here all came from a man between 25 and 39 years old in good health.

This CDR3 is CSVWELVVGSYEQYF. CDR3 in DNA: TGCAGCGTCTGGGAACTCGTCGTCGGTTCCTACGAGCAGTACTTC. V gene TRBV29-1 combines with J gene TRBJ2-7; no firm D call. Germline V gene lookup returns CDR1 SQVTM and CDR2 ANQGSEA. This CDR3 is 15 amino acids long. Trimming pared 6 bases from V and 1 base from J, leaving 19 bases between.

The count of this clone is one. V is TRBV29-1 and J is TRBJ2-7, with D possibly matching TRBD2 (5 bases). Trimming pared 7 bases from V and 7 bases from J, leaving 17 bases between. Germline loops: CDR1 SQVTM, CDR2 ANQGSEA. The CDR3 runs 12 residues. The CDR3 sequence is CSALFRGDEQYF. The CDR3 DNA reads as TGCAGCGCATTATTTCGGGGTGATGAGCAGTACTTC.

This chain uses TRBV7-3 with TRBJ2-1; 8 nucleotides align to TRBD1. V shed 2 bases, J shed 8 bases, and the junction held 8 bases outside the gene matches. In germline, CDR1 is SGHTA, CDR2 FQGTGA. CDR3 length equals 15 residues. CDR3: CASSLYTGGWYEQFF. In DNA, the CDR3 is TGTGCCAGCAGCTTATATACAGGGGGTTGGTATGAGCAGTTCTTC.

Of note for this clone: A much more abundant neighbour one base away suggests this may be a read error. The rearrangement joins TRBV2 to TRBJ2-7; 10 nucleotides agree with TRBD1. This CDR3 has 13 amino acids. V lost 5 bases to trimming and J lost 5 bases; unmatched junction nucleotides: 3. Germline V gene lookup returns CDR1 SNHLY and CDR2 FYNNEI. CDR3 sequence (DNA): TGTGCCAGCAGTTGGGACAGGGGCCACGAGCAGTACTTC. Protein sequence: CASSWDRGHEQYF.

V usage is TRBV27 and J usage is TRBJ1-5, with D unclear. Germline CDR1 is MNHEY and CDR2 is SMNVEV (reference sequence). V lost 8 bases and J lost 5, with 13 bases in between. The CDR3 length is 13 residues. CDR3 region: CASGSGGDQPQHF. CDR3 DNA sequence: TGTGCCAGCGGGAGCGGTGGAGATCAGCCCCAGCATTTT.

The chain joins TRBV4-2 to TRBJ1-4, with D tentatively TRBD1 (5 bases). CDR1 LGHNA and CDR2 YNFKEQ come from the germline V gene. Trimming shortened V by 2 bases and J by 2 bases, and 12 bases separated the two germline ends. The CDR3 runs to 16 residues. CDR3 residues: CASSQHLDSTNEKLFF. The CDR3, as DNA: TGTGCCAGCAGCCAACATTTAGACAGTACTAATGAAAAACTGTTTTTT.

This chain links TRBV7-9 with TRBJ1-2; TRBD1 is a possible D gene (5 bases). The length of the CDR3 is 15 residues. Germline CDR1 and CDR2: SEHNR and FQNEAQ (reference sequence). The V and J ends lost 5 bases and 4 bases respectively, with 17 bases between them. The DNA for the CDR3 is TGTGCCAGCAGCCTAGGGGTTCAGGGAATCTATGGCTACACCTTC. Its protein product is CASSLGVQGIYGYTF.

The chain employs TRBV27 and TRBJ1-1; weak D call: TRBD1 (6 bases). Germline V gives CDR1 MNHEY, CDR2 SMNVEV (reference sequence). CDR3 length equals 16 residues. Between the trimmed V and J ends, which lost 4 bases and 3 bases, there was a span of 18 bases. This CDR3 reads CASSSQKGVRDTEAFF. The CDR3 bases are TGTGCCAGCAGTTCACAGAAGGGGGTTCGGGACACTGAAGCTTTCTTT.

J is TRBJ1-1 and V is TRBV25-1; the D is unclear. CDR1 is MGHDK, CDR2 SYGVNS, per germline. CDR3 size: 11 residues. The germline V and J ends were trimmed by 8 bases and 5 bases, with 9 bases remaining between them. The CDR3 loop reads CASRGMTEAFF. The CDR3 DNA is TGTGCCAGCCGTGGTATGACTGAAGCTTTCTTT.

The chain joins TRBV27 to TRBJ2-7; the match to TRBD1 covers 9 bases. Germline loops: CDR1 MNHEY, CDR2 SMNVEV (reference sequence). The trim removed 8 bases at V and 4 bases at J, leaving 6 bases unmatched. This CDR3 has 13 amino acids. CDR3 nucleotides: TGTGCCAGCTTGGACAGGGGCAATTACGAGCAGTACTTC. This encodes CASLDRGNYEQYF.

CDR3 nucleotides: TGTGCCAGCAGCTCTGACAGACCACACGAGCAGTACTTC. Residues: CASSSDRPHEQYF. The chain is built from TRBV7-9 and TRBJ2-7; maybe TRBD1 (5 bases). Germline assignment: CDR1 SEHNR and CDR2 FQNEAQ (reference sequence). The CDR3 runs to 13 residues. V lost 4 bases, J lost 5 bases, and 12 bases lay in between.

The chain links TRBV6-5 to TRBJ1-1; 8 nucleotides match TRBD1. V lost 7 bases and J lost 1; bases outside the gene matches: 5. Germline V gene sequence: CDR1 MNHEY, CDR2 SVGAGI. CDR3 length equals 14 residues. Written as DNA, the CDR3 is TGTGCCAGCAATAAAGGACAGGGGAACACTGAAGCTTTCTTT. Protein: CASNKGQGNTEAFF.

CDR3 sequence (DNA): TGTGCCAGCAGTCAACTAGCGGGAGGGAACACCGGGGAGCTGTTTTTT. Amino acids: CASSQLAGGNTGELFF. The genes are TRBV27 and TRBJ2-2; the match to TRBD2 covers 12 bases. Trimming cost V 5 bases and J 1 base; bases outside gene matches: 2. CDR1 is MNHEY and CDR2 is SMNVEV in the germline V gene (reference sequence). The CDR3 runs to 16 residues.

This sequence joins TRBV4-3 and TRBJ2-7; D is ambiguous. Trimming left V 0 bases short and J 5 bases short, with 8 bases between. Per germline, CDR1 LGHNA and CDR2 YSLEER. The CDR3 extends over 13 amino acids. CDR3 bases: TGCGCCAGCAGCCAAGATATTAGAAACGAGCAGTACTTC. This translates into CASSQDIRNEQYF.

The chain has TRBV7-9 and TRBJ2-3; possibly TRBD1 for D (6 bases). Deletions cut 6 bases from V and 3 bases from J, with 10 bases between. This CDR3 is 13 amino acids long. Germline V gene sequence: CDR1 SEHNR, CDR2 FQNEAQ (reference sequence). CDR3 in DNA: TGTGCCAGCAGGGACAGTCGAACAGATACGCAGTATTTT. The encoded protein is CASRDSRTDTQYF.

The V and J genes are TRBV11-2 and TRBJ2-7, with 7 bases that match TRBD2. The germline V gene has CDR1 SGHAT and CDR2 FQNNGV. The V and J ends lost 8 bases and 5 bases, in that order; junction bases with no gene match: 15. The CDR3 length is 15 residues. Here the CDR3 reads CASEGGRGEIHEQYF. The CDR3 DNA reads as TGTGCCAGCGAGGGAGGGAGGGGAGAAATCCACGAGCAGTACTTC.

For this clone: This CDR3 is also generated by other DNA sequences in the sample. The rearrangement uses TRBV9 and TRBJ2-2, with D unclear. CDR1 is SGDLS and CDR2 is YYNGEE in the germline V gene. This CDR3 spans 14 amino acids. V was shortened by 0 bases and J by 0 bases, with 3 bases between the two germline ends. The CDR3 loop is CASSVGPNTGELFF. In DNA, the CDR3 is TGTGCCAGCAGCGTAGGACCGAACACCGGGGAGCTGTTTTTT. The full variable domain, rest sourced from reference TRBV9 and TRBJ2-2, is DSGVTQTPKHLITATGQRVTLRCSPRSGDLSVYWYQQSLDQGLQFLIQYYNGEERAKGNILERFSAQQFPDLHSELNLSSLELGDSALYFCASSVGPNTGELFFGEGSRLTVL.

The CDR3 sequence is CASSELGQFYEQYF. The CDR3 DNA reads as TGTGCCAGCAGTGAACTGGGACAATTCTACGAGCAGTACTTC. V usage is TRBV2 and J usage is TRBJ2-7, with TRBD1 as a possible D gene (6 bases). V lost 2 bases and J lost 3, with 11 bases in between. Germline V CDR1 and CDR2: SNHLY, FYNNEI. The CDR3 spans 14 residues.